The present entry profiles one T cell receptor beta chain with its context. What it binds is unknown. This record belongs to a study of T cells after yellow fever vaccination. Turning to the study itself: The fractions with low cell numbers were processed using SMART-Seq v4 Ultra Low Input. Whole-study findings and limits: A secondary response was less intense yet reached its peak sooner, at day 5 versus 15. Contaminants from the bulk population, in the form of abundant clonotypes, could be found in FACS-sorted repertoires.

Germline-derived CDR1 and CDR2 are SEHNR and FQNEAQ (reference sequence). CDR3 length: 14 residues. The ends lost 5 bases at V and 4 bases at J; junction bases unmatched: 2. In making TCR cDNA, 5'RACE template switching added a universal primer site and UMIs to it. TCRdb ran MiXCR on the 5' RACE reads and lists one entry per CDR3 protein. The sample records 130,000 or so distinct CDR3 sequences, 15% being singletons. This receptor was identified in a man aged 18 to 29 who received the YFV17D yellow fever vaccine. The chain joins TRBV7-9 to TRBJ2-1, with 10 bases identical to TRBD1. The input for sequencing was CD8+ T cells sorted from PBMCs, taken 5 days after the yellow fever booster vaccination. CDR3 loop: CASSLGQGYNEQFF. The CDR3 DNA reads TGTGCCAGCAGCCTGGGACAGGGGTACAATGAGCAGTTCTTC.